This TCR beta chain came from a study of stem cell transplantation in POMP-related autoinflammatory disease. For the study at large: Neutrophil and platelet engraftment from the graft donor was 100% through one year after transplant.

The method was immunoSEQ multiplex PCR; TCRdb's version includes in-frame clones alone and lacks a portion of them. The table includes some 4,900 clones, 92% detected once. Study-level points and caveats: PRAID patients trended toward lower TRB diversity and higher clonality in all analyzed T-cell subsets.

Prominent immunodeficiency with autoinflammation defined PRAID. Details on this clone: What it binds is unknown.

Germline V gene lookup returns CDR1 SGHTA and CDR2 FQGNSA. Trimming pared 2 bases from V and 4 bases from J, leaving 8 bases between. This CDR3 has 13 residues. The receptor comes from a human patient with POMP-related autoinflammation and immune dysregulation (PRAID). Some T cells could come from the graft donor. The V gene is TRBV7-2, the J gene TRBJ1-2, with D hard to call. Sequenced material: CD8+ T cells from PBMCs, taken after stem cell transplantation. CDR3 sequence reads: CASSLIGSYGYTF. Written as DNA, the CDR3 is TGTGCCAGCAGCTTAATAGGGAGCTATGGCTACACCTTC. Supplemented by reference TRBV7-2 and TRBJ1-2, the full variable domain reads GAGVSQSPSNKVTEKGKDVELRCDPISGHTALYWYRQSLGQGLEFLIYFQGNSAPDKSGLPSDRFSAERTGGSVSTLTIQRTQQEDSAVYLCASSLIGSYGYTFGSGTRLTVV.